This is a list of T cell receptor beta chains from one sample in a study of post-analysis software for immune sequencing data. One entry per CDR3 protein, called by TCRdb with MiXCR from the PCR reads. Of about 500,000 distinct CDR3 sequences listed, under 55% are singletons. The specimen was blood. The source is a girl between 10 and 17 years old with multiple sclerosis. Both conserved end residues are part of each CDR3. Each record gives: clone size, CDR3 length, J gene, D gene, V gene, CDR3 protein, CDR3 DNA. D genes are given only for firm matches. A clone size is listed for some rows: how often the clone was seen (once, few, many), or a class if it is expanded.

size: -
length: 17
J: TRBJ2-3
D: -
V: TRBV10-2
CDR3: CASSEPRQGGNTDTQYF
DNA: TGCGCCAGCAGTGAGCCCCGACAGGGAGGGAACACAGATACGCAGTATTTT

size: few
length: 13
J: TRBJ2-5
D: -
V: TRBV5-1
CDR3: CASSLDITGTQYF
DNA: TGCGCCAGCAGCTTGGATATCACGGGGACCCAGTACTTC

size: many
length: 20
J: TRBJ2-1
D: -
V: TRBV7-8
CDR3: CASSLVPGLHLDLSYNEQFF
DNA: TGTGCCAGCAGCTTAGTACCCGGACTTCATCTCGACCTCTCCTACAATGAGCAGTTCTTC

size: -
length: 15
J: TRBJ2-6
D: -
V: TRBV11-2
CDR3: CASSLGQTGANVLTF
DNA: TGTGCCAGCAGCCTAGGACAGACTGGGGCCAACGTCCTGACTTTC

size: once
length: 15
J: TRBJ2-7
D: -
V: TRBV15
CDR3: CATSRGTGLGLEQYF
DNA: TGTGCCACCAGCAGAGGTACAGGGTTGGGGCTCGAGCAGTACTTC

size: -
length: 14
J: TRBJ2-7
D: TRBD1
V: TRBV6-5
CDR3: CASSDPGQWYKQYF
DNA: TGTGCCAGCAGTGATCCGGGACAGTGGTACAAGCAGTACTTC

size: few
length: 15
J: TRBJ2-1
D: TRBD1
V: TRBV12-3/TRBV12-4
CDR3: CASSFRQGAYNEQFF
DNA: TGTGCCAGCAGTTTCCGACAGGGGGCCTACAATGAGCAGTTCTTC

size: -
length: 15
J: TRBJ2-1
D: -
V: TRBV7-2
CDR3: CASRTDRGSGSEQFF
DNA: TGTGCCAGCAGAACAGACAGAGGGTCGGGCAGTGAGCAGTTCTTC

size: -
length: 12
J: TRBJ2-5
D: -
V: TRBV6-5
CDR3: CASRAGVETQYF
DNA: TGTGCCAGCCGGGCAGGGGTCGAGACCCAGTACTTC

size: -
length: 14
J: TRBJ1-4
D: -
V: TRBV7-2
CDR3: CASSLPRAREKLFF
DNA: TGTGCCAGCAGCTTACCGAGGGCGCGAGAAAAACTGTTTTTT

size: -
length: 15
J: TRBJ2-3
D: TRBD2
V: TRBV5-1
CDR3: CASRTSGRFTDTQYF
DNA: TGCGCCAGCAGAACGAGCGGGAGGTTCACAGATACGCAGTATTTT

size: -
length: 17
J: TRBJ2-5
D: -
V: TRBV15
CDR3: CAASRDPAGSGQETQYF
DNA: TGTGCCGCCAGCAGAGATCCGGCGGGATCTGGCCAAGAGACCCAGTACTTC

size: few
length: 13
J: TRBJ2-7
D: TRBD2
V: TRBV5-1
CDR3: CASRFSGSNEQYF
DNA: TGCGCCAGCAGGTTTAGCGGGAGCAACGAGCAGTACTTC

size: once
length: 13
J: TRBJ2-1
D: -
V: TRBV6-5
CDR3: CAIGTDAYNEQFF
DNA: TGTGCCATAGGGACGGATGCCTACAATGAGCAGTTCTTC

size: -
length: 15
J: TRBJ1-2
D: -
V: TRBV28
CDR3: CASSPSLGLVLGYTF
DNA: TGTGCCAGCAGTCCCTCCCTAGGACTGGTTCTAGGCTACACCTTC

size: few
length: 13
J: TRBJ2-7
D: -
V: TRBV20-1
CDR3: CSARETKRYEQYF
DNA: TGCAGTGCTAGGGAGACGAAACGCTACGAGCAGTACTTC

size: -
length: 18
J: TRBJ2-2
D: TRBD2
V: TRBV4-2
CDR3: CASSQAASAGEYTGELFF
DNA: TGTGCCAGCAGCCAAGCTGCGTCAGCGGGAGAGTATACCGGGGAGCTGTTTTTT

size: few
length: 15
J: TRBJ2-1
D: TRBD2
V: TRBV2
CDR3: CASSATGGPYNEQFF
DNA: TGTGCCAGCAGCGCAACGGGAGGACCTTACAATGAGCAGTTCTTC

size: few
length: 14
J: TRBJ2-7
D: -
V: TRBV18
CDR3: CASSPERRTYEQYF
DNA: TGTGCCAGCTCACCGGAACGTCGAACCTACGAGCAGTACTTC

size: few
length: 15
J: TRBJ2-5
D: TRBD2
V: TRBV5-1
CDR3: CASSLDGRAENEQYF
DNA: TGCGCCAGCAGCTTGGACGGGAGGGCAGAAAATGAGCAGTACTTC

size: -
length: 15
J: TRBJ2-3
D: -
V: TRBV7-3
CDR3: CASSWGLGHTDTQYF
DNA: TGTGCCAGCAGCTGGGGACTCGGACACACAGATACGCAGTATTTT

size: -
length: 13
J: TRBJ2-3
D: -
V: TRBV5-6
CDR3: CASSGGTVDTQYF
DNA: TGTGCCAGCAGCGGCGGGACAGTAGATACGCAGTATTTT

size: -
length: 14
J: TRBJ2-1
D: TRBD1
V: TRBV10-3
CDR3: CAISGQGRGHEQFF
DNA: TGTGCCATCAGTGGCCAGGGTAGGGGGCATGAGCAGTTCTTC

size: -
length: 17
J: TRBJ2-1
D: -
V: TRBV10-3
CDR3: CAISENVGGQTNNEQFF
DNA: TGTGCCATCAGTGAGAACGTCGGAGGGCAGACAAACAATGAGCAGTTCTTC

size: -
length: 15
J: TRBJ2-1
D: TRBD2
V: TRBV2
CDR3: CASSPKAGVYNEQFF
DNA: TGTGCCAGCAGTCCCAAAGCGGGAGTATACAATGAGCAGTTCTTC

size: -
length: 13
J: TRBJ2-1
D: TRBD1
V: TRBV4-1
CDR3: CASSQVGQTEQFF
DNA: TGCGCCAGCAGCCAGGTGGGACAGACTGAGCAGTTCTTC

size: few
length: 14
J: TRBJ2-1
D: TRBD1
V: TRBV12-3/TRBV12-4
CDR3: CASSRGTGGTEQFF
DNA: TGTGCCAGCAGTCGCGGGACAGGGGGTACTGAGCAGTTCTTC

size: many
length: 14
J: TRBJ1-2
D: -
V: TRBV29-1
CDR3: CSVAKSGTRGGYTF
DNA: TGCAGCGTAGCCAAGTCAGGGACCCGTGGTGGCTACACCTTC

size: -
length: 16
J: TRBJ2-1
D: -
V: TRBV6-1
CDR3: CASRGGVGDLYNEQFF
DNA: TGTGCCAGCAGGGGGGGTGTCGGGGACCTCTACAATGAGCAGTTCTTC

size: -
length: 13
J: TRBJ2-5
D: -
V: TRBV11-1
CDR3: CASSAAYQETQYF
DNA: TGTGCCAGCAGCGCCGCGTACCAAGAGACCCAGTACTTC

size: -
length: 13
J: TRBJ2-7
D: -
V: TRBV6-6
CDR3: CASTQTTGFEQYF
DNA: TGTGCCAGCACCCAAACTACAGGGTTCGAGCAGTACTTC

size: -
length: 16
J: TRBJ2-7
D: TRBD2
V: TRBV28
CDR3: CASSGGLAGGSHEQYF
DNA: TGTGCCAGCTCGGGTGGACTAGCGGGAGGCTCCCACGAGCAGTACTTC

size: -
length: 13
J: TRBJ2-3
D: -
V: TRBV20-1
CDR3: CSARALRSDTRYF
DNA: TGCAGTGCTAGAGCTCTAAGATCGGATACGCGGTATTTT

size: -
length: 15
J: TRBJ2-1
D: TRBD2
V: TRBV27
CDR3: CASRAGTSGYNEQFF
DNA: TGTGCCAGCAGGGCCGGGACTAGCGGTTACAATGAGCAGTTCTTC

size: -
length: 12
J: TRBJ1-1
D: -
V: TRBV7-6
CDR3: CASSPEGSEAFF
DNA: TGTGCCAGCAGCCCAGAGGGATCTGAAGCTTTCTTT

size: -
length: 17
J: TRBJ1-4
D: TRBD1
V: TRBV7-8
CDR3: CASSLAPQGAANEKLFF
DNA: TGTGCCAGCAGCTTAGCGCCCCAGGGGGCGGCTAATGAAAAACTGTTTTTT

size: -
length: 15
J: TRBJ2-3
D: -
V: TRBV5-1
CDR3: CASSQGLDSTDTQYF
DNA: TGCGCCAGCAGCCAAGGACTTGATAGCACAGATACGCAGTATTTT

size: -
length: 15
J: TRBJ2-7
D: TRBD2
V: TRBV7-8
CDR3: CASSLYSGSINEQYF
DNA: TGTGCCAGCAGCCTTTACAGCGGGAGCATCAACGAGCAGTACTTC

size: -
length: 16
J: TRBJ2-4
D: TRBD2
V: TRBV6-5
CDR3: CASSQASGRATNIQYF
DNA: TGTGCCAGCAGCCAAGCTAGCGGGAGGGCCACCAACATTCAGTACTTC

size: -
length: 18
J: TRBJ2-1
D: TRBD1
V: TRBV24-1
CDR3: CATSEDRTPGRVGNEQFF
DNA: TGTGCCACCAGTGAGGACAGGACCCCGGGGCGGGTGGGCAATGAGCAGTTCTTC

size: many
length: 13
J: TRBJ2-7
D: TRBD2
V: TRBV6-6
CDR3: CASSSSGTYEQYF
DNA: TGTGCCAGCAGTTCTAGCGGGACCTACGAGCAGTACTTC

size: -
length: 13
J: TRBJ2-1
D: -
V: TRBV20-1
CDR3: CSASSGQDNKQFF
DNA: TGCAGTGCTAGTTCAGGGCAGGACAATAAGCAGTTCTTC

size: -
length: 15
J: TRBJ2-7
D: TRBD1
V: TRBV12-3/TRBV12-4
CDR3: CASSPQGVSPYEQYF
DNA: TGTGCCAGCAGCCCGCAGGGGGTCTCCCCATACGAGCAGTACTTC

size: -
length: 13
J: TRBJ2-1
D: -
V: TRBV15
CDR3: CATSRGFLNEQFF
DNA: TGTGCCACCAGCAGAGGCTTCCTCAATGAGCAGTTCTTC

size: -
length: 16
J: TRBJ2-1
D: TRBD2
V: TRBV9
CDR3: CASSVEARTSDNEQFF
DNA: TGTGCCAGCAGCGTAGAGGCTAGGACTAGTGACAATGAGCAGTTCTTC

size: -
length: 14
J: TRBJ2-1
D: -
V: TRBV5-1
CDR3: CASSLASGSTEQFF
DNA: TGCGCCAGCAGCTTGGCATCAGGGTCCACTGAGCAGTTCTTC

size: -
length: 13
J: TRBJ1-5
D: TRBD1
V: TRBV12-3/TRBV12-4
CDR3: CASSRRQGEAQHF
DNA: TGTGCCAGCAGCCGCCGACAGGGTGAAGCCCAGCATTTT

size: few
length: 16
J: TRBJ2-1
D: -
V: TRBV5-1
CDR3: CASSLVVGETYNEQFF
DNA: TGCGCCAGCAGCTTGGTGGTGGGAGAAACCTACAATGAGCAGTTCTTC

size: -
length: 17
J: TRBJ2-6
D: TRBD2
V: TRBV28
CDR3: CASSKLSGSLLANVLTF
DNA: TGTGCCAGCAGTAAGTTGAGCGGGAGTCTTCTGGCCAACGTCCTGACTTTC